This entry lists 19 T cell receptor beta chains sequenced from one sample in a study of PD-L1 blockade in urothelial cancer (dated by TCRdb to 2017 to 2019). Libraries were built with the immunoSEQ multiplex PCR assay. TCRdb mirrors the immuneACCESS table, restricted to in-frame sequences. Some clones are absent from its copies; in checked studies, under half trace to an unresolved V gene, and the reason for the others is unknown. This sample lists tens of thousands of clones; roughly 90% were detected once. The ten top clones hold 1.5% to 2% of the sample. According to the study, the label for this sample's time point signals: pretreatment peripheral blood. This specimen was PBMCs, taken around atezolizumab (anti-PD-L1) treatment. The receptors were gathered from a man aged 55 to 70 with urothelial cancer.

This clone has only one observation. The CDR3 region is CASSSSPTGGSDTQYF. The CDR3 coding sequence is TGTGCCAGCAGTTCCAGCCCCACTGGAGGCTCCGATACGCAGTATTTT. This rearrangement joins TRBV6-5 to TRBJ2-3; a weak D match, TRBD2 (5 bases). Trimming removed 4 bases from V and 6 bases from J, with 20 bases in between. The germline V gene encodes CDR1 MNHEY and CDR2 SVGAGI. The CDR3 covers 16 residues.

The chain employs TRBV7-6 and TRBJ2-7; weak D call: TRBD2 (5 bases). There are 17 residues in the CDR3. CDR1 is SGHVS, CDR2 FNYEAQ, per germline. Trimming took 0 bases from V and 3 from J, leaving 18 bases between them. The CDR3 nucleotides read TGTGCCAGCAGCTTAGCGGAGGTAGGAGCGCTAAACTACGAGCAGTACTTC. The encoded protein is CASSLAEVGALNYEQYF.

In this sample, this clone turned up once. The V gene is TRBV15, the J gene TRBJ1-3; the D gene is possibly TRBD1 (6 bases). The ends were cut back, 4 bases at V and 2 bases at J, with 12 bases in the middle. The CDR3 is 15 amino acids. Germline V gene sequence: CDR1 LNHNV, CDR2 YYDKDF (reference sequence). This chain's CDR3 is CATSTNRVPGNTIYF. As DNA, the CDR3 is TGTGCCACCAGCACAAACAGGGTACCTGGAAACACCATATATTTT.

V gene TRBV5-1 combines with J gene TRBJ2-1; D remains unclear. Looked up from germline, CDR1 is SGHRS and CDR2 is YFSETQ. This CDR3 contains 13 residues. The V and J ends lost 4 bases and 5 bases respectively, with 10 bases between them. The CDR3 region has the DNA TGCGCCAGCAGCAGCGTCCCCGACAATGAGCAGTTCTTC. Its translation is CASSSVPDNEQFF.

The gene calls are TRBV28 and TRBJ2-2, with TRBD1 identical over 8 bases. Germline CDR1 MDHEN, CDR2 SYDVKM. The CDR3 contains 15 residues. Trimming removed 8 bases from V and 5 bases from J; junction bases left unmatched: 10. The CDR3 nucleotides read TGTGCCAGCCAGCCCTCGACAGGGGTGACCGGGGAGCTGTTTTTT. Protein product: CASQPSTGVTGELFF.

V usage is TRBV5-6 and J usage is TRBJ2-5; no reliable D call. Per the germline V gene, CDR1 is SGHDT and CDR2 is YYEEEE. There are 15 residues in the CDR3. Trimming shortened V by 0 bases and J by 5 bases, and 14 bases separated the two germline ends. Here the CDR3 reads CASSLARLPYETQYF. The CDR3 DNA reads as TGTGCCAGCAGCTTGGCCCGACTCCCCTATGAGACCCAGTACTTC.

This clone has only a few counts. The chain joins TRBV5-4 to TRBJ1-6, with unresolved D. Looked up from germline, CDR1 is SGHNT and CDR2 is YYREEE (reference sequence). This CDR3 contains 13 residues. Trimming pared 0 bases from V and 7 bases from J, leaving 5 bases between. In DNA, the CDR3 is TGTGCCAGCAGCTTGGGAGGGAATTCACCCCTCCACTTT. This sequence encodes CASSLGGNSPLHF.

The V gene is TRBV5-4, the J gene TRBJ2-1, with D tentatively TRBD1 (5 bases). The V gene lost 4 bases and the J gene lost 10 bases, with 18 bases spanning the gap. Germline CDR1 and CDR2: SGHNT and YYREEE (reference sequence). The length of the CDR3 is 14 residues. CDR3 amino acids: CASSDKGQSWEQFF. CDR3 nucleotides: TGTGCCAGCAGCGACAAGGGGCAGTCCTGGGAGCAGTTCTTC. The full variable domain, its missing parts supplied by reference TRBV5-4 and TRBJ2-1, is ETGVTQSPTHLIKTRGQQVTLRCSSQSGHNTVSWYQQALGQGPQFIFQYYREEENGRGNFPPRFSGLQFPNYSSELNVNALELDDSALYLCASSDKGQSWEQFFGPGTRLTVL.

The CDR3 coding sequence is TGTGCCAGCAGTAATCCTACGGGAGCCAATCAGCCCCAGCATTTT. Residues: CASSNPTGANQPQHF. V gene TRBV2 combines with J gene TRBJ1-5; the D is unclear. V lost 5 bases to trimming and J lost 3 bases, with 14 bases between them. This CDR3 region has 15 residues. From germline, CDR1 is SNHLY and CDR2 FYNNEI. Full variable domain (remainder filled in from reference TRBV2 and TRBJ1-5): EPEVTQTPSHQVTQMGQEVILRCVPISNHLYFYWYRQILGQKVEFLVSFYNNEISEKSEIFDDQFSVERPDGSNFTLKIRSTKLEDSAMYFCASSNPTGANQPQHFGDGTRLSIL.

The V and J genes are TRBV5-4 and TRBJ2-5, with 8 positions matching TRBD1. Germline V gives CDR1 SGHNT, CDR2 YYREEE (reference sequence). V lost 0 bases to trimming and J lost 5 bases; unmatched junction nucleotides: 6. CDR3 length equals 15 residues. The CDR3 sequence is CASSLAQGAGETQYF. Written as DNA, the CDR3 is TGTGCCAGCAGCTTGGCTCAGGGGGCAGGGGAGACCCAGTACTTC.

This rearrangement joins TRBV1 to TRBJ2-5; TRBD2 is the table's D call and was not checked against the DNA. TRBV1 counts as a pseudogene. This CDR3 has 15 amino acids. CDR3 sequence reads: CTSSQDWARGETQYF. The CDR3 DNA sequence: TGCACCAGCAGCCAAGATTGGGCGCGGGGAGAGACCCAGTACTTC.

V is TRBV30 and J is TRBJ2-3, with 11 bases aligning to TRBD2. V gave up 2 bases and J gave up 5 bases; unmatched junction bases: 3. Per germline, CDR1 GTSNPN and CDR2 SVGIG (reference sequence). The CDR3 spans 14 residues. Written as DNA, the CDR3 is TGTGCCTGGAGTAGACTAGCGGGGCGAGATACGCAGTATTTT. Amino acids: CAWSRLAGRDTQYF.

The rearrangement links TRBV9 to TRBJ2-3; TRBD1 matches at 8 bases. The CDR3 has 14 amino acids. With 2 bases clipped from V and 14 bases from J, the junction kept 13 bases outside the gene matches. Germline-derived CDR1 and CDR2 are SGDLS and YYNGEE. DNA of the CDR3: TGTGCCAGCAGCGTCGGGACAGGTGGCCTGGAGTTGTATTTT. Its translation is CASSVGTGGLELYF. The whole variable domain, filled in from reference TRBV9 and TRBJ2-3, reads DSGVTQTPKHLITATGQRVTLRCSPRSGDLSVYWYQQSLDQGLQFLIQYYNGEERAKGNILERFSAQQFPDLHSELNLSSLELGDSALYFCASSVGTGGLELYFGPGTRLTVL.

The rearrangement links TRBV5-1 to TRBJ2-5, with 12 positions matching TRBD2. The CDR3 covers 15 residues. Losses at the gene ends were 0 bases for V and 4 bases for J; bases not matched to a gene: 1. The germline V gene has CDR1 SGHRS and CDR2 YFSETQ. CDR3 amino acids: CASSLVTSGGETQYF. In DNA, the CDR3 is TGCGCCAGCAGCTTGGTGACTAGCGGGGGAGAGACCCAGTACTTC.

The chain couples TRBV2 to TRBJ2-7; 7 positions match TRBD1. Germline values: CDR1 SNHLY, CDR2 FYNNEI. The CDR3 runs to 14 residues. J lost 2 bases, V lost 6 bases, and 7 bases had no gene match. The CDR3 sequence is CASRPQGTAYEQYF. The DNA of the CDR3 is TGTGCCAGCAGACCACAGGGGACCGCCTACGAGCAGTACTTC.

For the CDR3, the DNA is TGCGCCAGCGGACTAGCGGGGGGCACAGATACGCAGTATTTT. It specifies CASGLAGGTDTQYF. The chain is built from TRBV10-2 and TRBJ2-3; the match to TRBD2 covers 13 bases. This CDR3 has 14 residues. The junction had 0 bases not matched to a gene; V was cut back by 8 bases and J by 1 base. Germline CDR1 is WSHSY and CDR2 is SAAADI.

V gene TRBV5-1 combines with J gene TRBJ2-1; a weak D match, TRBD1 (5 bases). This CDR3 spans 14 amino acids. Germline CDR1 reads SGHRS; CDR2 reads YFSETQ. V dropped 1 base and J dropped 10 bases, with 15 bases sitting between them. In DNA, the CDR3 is TGCGCCAGCAGCTTGAGGACACCCCCCAGGGAGCAGTTCTTC. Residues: CASSLRTPPREQFF.

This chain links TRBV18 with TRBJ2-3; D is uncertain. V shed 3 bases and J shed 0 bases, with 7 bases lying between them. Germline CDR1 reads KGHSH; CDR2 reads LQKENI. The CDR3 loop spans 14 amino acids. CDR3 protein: CASSPEASTDTQYF. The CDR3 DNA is TGTGCCAGCTCACCTGAGGCTAGCACAGATACGCAGTATTTT. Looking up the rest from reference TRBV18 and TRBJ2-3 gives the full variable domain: NAGVMQNPRHLVRRRGQEARLRCSPMKGHSHVYWYRQLPEEGLKFMVYLQKENIIDESGMPKERFSAEFPKEGPSILRIQQVVRGDSAAYFCASSPEASTDTQYFGPGTRLTVL.

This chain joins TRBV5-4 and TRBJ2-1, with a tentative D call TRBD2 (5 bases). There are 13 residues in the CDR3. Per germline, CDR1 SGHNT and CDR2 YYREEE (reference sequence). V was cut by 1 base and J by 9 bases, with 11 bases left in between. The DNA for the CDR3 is TGTGCCAGCAGCTTGTCCCCAGAGGGTGAGCAGTTCTTC. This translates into CASSLSPEGEQFF.